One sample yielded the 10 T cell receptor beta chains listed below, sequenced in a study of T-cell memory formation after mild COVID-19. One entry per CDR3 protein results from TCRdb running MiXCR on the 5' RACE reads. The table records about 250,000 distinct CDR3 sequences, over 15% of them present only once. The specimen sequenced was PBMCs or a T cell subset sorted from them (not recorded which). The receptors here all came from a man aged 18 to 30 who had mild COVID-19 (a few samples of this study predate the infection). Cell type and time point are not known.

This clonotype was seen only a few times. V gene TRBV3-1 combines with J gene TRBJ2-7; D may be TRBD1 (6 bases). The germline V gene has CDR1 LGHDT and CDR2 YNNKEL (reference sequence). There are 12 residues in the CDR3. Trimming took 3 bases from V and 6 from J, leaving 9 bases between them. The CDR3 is CASSQGASEQYF. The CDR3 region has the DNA TGTGCCAGCAGCCAGGGGGCGAGCGAGCAGTACTTC.

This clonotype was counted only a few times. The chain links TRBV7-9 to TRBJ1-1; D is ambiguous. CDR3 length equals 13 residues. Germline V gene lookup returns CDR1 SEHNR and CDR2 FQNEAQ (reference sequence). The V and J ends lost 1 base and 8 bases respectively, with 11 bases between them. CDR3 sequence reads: CASSLVTDSEAFF. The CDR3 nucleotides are TGTGCCAGCAGCTTAGTAACCGATTCCGAAGCTTTCTTT.

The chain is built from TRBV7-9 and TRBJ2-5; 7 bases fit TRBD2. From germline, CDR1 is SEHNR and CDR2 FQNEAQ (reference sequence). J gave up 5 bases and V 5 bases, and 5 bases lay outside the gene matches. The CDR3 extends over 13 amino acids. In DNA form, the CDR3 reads TGTGCCAGCAGCGCCGGGACTATTGAGACCCAGTACTTC. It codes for CASSAGTIETQYF.

This chain's CDR3 is CASSSRDRIFYGYTF. The CDR3 bases are TGTGCCAGCAGCTCCCGGGACAGAATTTTTTATGGCTACACCTTC. The rearrangement links TRBV5-8 to TRBJ1-2, with 7 bases lining up with TRBD1. CDR3 size: 15 residues. Germline V gene lookup returns CDR1 SGHTS and CDR2 YDEGEE. Unmatched junction bases numbered 10, after V lost 3 bases and J lost 5 bases.

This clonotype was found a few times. The CDR3 sequence is CASSRGQNNEQFF. The CDR3 nucleotides read TGTGCCAGCTCACGAGGTCAGAACAATGAGCAGTTCTTC. V usage is TRBV18 and J usage is TRBJ2-1; unclear D gene. This CDR3 is built from 13 residues. Trimming took off 4 bases at V and 5 bases at J, with 9 bases between the two ends. CDR1 and CDR2 (germline): KGHSH, LQKENI.

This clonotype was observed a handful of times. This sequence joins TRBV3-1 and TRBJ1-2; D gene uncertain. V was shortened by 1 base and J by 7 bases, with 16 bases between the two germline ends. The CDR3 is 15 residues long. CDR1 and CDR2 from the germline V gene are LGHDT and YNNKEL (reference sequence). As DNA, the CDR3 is TGTGCCAGCAGCCAAGGCCCTGACGGAGGGTCTGGCTACACCTTC. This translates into CASSQGPDGGSGYTF.

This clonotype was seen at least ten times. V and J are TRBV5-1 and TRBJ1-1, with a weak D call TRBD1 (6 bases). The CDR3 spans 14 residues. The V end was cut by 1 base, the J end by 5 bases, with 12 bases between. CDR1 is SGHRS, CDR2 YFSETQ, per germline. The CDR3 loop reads CASSLLGAHTEAFF. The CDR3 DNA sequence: TGCGCCAGCAGCTTGCTGGGGGCGCATACTGAAGCTTTCTTT.

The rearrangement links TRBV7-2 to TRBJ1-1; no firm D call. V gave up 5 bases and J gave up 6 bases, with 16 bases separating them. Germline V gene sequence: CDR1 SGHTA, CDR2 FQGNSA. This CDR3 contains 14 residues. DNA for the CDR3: TGTGCCAGCAGCATATTACGCCTTCGGTCTGAAGCTTTCTTT. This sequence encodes CASSILRLRSEAFF.

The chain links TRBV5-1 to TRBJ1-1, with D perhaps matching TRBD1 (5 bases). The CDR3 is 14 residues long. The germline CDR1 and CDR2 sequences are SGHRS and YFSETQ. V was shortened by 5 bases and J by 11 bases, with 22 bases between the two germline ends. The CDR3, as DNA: TGCGCCAGCAGATCCGGGCCAGGGACGATTGACGCTTTCTTT. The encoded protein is CASRSGPGTIDAFF.

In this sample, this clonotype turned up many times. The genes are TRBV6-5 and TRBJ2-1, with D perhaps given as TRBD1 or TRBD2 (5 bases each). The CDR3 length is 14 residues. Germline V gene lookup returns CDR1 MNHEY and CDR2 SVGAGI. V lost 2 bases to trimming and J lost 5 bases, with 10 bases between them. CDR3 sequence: CASSYRDRHNEQFF. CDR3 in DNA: TGTGCCAGCAGTTACCGGGACCGACACAATGAGCAGTTCTTC.